The 19 T cell receptor beta chains listed next were all sequenced from one sample in a study of blood T cell repertoires in COVID-19. Some clones are missing from TCRdb's copy, which holds only in-frame ones; the method was immunoSEQ multiplex PCR. The data hold about 160,000 clones, with roughly nine tenths observed a single time. Sequenced: peripheral blood. All receptors derive from a man aged 55-75 years with active or convalescent COVID-19.

The CDR3 region is CASKGGAGYRSPLHF. CDR3 coding DNA: TGTGCCAGTAAAGGGGGGGCAGGGTATCGTTCACCCCTCCACTTT. This chain links TRBV19 with TRBJ1-6; possible D gene TRBD1, 6 bases. This CDR3 has 15 residues. Looked up from germline, CDR1 is LNHDA and CDR2 is SQIVND (reference sequence). The V end lost 7 bases, the J end lost 9 bases, and 19 bases lay between the germline ends.

The chain recombines TRBV6-6 with TRBJ2-1, with 9 bases that match TRBD1. This CDR3 is 14 amino acids long. Trimming took 5 bases from V and 8 from J; bases not matched to a gene: 7. The V gene's germline CDR1 is MNHNY and CDR2 SVGAGI (reference sequence). CDR3 nucleotide sequence: TGTGCCAGCAGTCGCGGACAGGGGTGGGATGAGCAGTTCTTC. As protein: CASSRGQGWDEQFF.

This clone was counted only a few times. This sequence joins TRBV5-5 and TRBJ1-2; TRBD1 might be the D (6 bases). The V gene's germline CDR1 is SGHKS and CDR2 YYEKEE (reference sequence). Trimming shortened V by 0 bases and J by 6 bases, and 12 bases separated the two germline ends. This CDR3 spans 14 amino acids. The CDR3, as DNA: TGTGCCAGCAGCTTGGACAGGGCGAGAGATGGCTACACCTTC. Translating gives CASSLDRARDGYTF.

The rearrangement links TRBV6-5 to TRBJ1-1; the D is unclear. The CDR3 has 14 residues. Germline V gives CDR1 MNHEY, CDR2 SVGAGI. V lost 6 bases and J 3 bases, leaving 14 bases between the germline ends. CDR3 nucleotides: TGTGCCAGCAGGAGACTAGGGCGCGACACTGAAGCTTTCTTT. It specifies CASRRLGRDTEAFF.

V and J are TRBV5-1 and TRBJ1-2; 8 nucleotides align to TRBD1. Germline V gene data show CDR1 as SGHRS and CDR2 as YFSETQ. The CDR3 is 12 residues long. The V and J ends lost 4 bases and 7 bases, in that order; junction bases with no gene match: 3. The CDR3 spells CASSGQGFGYTF. The CDR3 DNA is TGCGCCAGCAGCGGACAGGGTTTTGGCTACACCTTC.

The chain is built from TRBV7-6 and TRBJ2-3; D is undetermined. The CDR3 contains 15 residues. In germline, CDR1 is SGHVS, CDR2 FNYEAQ. V lost 5 bases and J lost 0, with 12 bases in between. Here the CDR3 DNA reads TGTGCCAGCAGCATACACCCTAGGAGCACAGATACGCAGTATTTT. It yields the protein CASSIHPRSTDTQYF.

The gene calls are TRBV5-1 and TRBJ2-1, with 9 bases that match TRBD2. The ends lost 0 bases at V and 2 bases at J; junction bases unmatched: 6. The V gene's germline CDR1 is SGHRS and CDR2 YFSETQ. This CDR3 has 17 residues. CDR3 loop: CASSLASSGTPYNEQFF. Written as DNA, the CDR3 is TGCGCCAGCAGCTTGGCATCTAGCGGGACTCCCTACAATGAGCAGTTCTTC.

The chain is built from TRBV11-2 and TRBJ1-4, with 7 bases aligning to TRBD1. The CDR3 is made up of 15 amino acids. V shed 3 bases, J shed 6 bases, and the junction held 7 bases outside the gene matches. Germline lookup yields CDR1 SGHAT and CDR2 FQNNGV. The CDR3 protein is CASSFRGVNHEKLFF. CDR3 sequence (DNA): TGTGCCAGCAGCTTCAGGGGGGTCAACCATGAAAAACTGTTTTTT.

This clone was observed once. The CDR3 nucleotides read TGTGCCAGCAGCTTGTCAGGGGCCCCAGATACGCAGTATTTT. Residues: CASSLSGAPDTQYF. The V gene is TRBV5-5, the J gene TRBJ2-3; D may be TRBD1 (6 bases). The CDR3 has 14 residues. Trimming took 1 base from V and 4 from J, leaving 10 bases between them. Germline values: CDR1 SGHKS, CDR2 YYEKEE (reference sequence).

The rearrangement links TRBV19 to TRBJ2-7, with 7 bases lining up with TRBD2. The V segment lost 6 bases and the J segment 0 bases; nucleotides outside the gene matches: 5. The CDR3 is 14 amino acids. Germline values: CDR1 LNHDA, CDR2 SQIVND (reference sequence). CDR3 coding DNA: TGTGCCAGTAGAAACAGCGGGATCTCCTACGAGCAGTACTTC. This gives the protein CASRNSGISYEQYF.

The chain employs TRBV12-3 or TRBV12-4 and TRBJ2-7; tentative D call: TRBD1 (5 bases). The V and J ends lost 3 bases and 4 bases respectively, with 10 bases between them. The CDR3 length is 13 residues. The CDR3 DNA sequence: TGTGCCAGCAGTTTTTTAGACAGTTACGAGCAGTACTTC. It translates to CASSFLDSYEQYF.

This clone was seen once. V and J are TRBV19 and TRBJ2-2; TRBD1 aligns across 8 bases. This CDR3 has 16 residues. The V gene's germline CDR1 is LNHDA and CDR2 SQIVND (reference sequence). The J segment lost 2 bases and the V segment lost 3 bases, leaving 5 bases of the junction unmatched. DNA for the CDR3: TGTGCCAGTAGTATCAGGACAGGGCGCAACACCGGGGAGCTGTTTTTT. It is translated as CASSIRTGRNTGELFF. The full variable domain, its missing parts supplied by reference TRBV19 and TRBJ2-2, is DGGITQSPKYLFRKEGQNVTLSCEQNLNHDAMYWYRQDPGQGLRLIYYSQIVNDFQKGDIAEGYSVSREKKESFPLTVTSAQKNPTAFYLCASSIRTGRNTGELFFGEGSRLTVL.

The V call is TRBV4-1, the J call TRBJ2-2, with TRBD2 as a possible D gene (5 bases). In germline, CDR1 is MGHRA, CDR2 YSYEKL. There are 18 residues in the CDR3. V lost 4 bases and J lost 4, with 22 bases in between. Here the CDR3 DNA reads TGCGCCAGCAGCCTAGATCGAGGGATATCCACGGGCACCGGGGAGCTGTTTTTT. Translation gives CASSLDRGISTGTGELFF.

V is TRBV15 and J is TRBJ2-1; 9 nucleotides match TRBD1. The CDR3 covers 16 residues. Germline CDR1 reads LNHNV; CDR2 reads YYDKDF (reference sequence). Germline trimming cut 1 base from V and 8 bases from J; bases unmatched to any gene: 9. CDR3 nucleotide sequence: TGTGCCACCAGCAGAGGAGACAGGGGGGCTGTAGATGAGCAGTTCTTC. The encoded protein is CATSRGDRGAVDEQFF.

The chain uses TRBV5-4 and TRBJ1-1; no definite D call. Germline CDR1 is SGHNT and CDR2 is YYREEE (reference sequence). The CDR3 runs to 15 residues. V gave up 0 bases and J gave up 3 bases, with 12 bases separating them. In nucleotides, the CDR3 is TGTGCCAGCAGCTTGGGGGAGGGTTTGGACACTGAAGCTTTCTTT. It translates to CASSLGEGLDTEAFF.

This clone is a singleton in its sample. CDR3 region: CATSRDRDGSGNTIYF. The CDR3 DNA follows: TGTGCCACCAGCAGGGACAGGGACGGGTCTGGAAACACCATATATTTT. V usage is TRBV15 and J usage is TRBJ1-3, with 8 bases identical to TRBD1. Germline V gene lookup returns CDR1 LNHNV and CDR2 YYDKDF (reference sequence). The CDR3 extends over 16 amino acids. Trimming took 3 bases from V and 1 from J; bases not matched to a gene: 5.

This clone was recorded only once. The J gene is TRBJ1-5, the V gene TRBV7-9, with D perhaps matching TRBD1 (6 bases). The V gene lost 6 bases and the J gene lost 2 bases, with 14 bases spanning the gap. Germline loops: CDR1 SEHNR, CDR2 FQNEAQ (reference sequence). The CDR3 length is 15 residues. The CDR3 spells CASSSGGRRNQPQHF. The CDR3 DNA is TGTGCCAGCAGTTCGGGGGGGCGGCGCAATCAGCCCCAGCATTTT.

The rearrangement uses TRBV19 and TRBJ1-2; D ambiguous. Looked up from germline, CDR1 is LNHDA and CDR2 is SQIVND (reference sequence). The length of the CDR3 is 15 residues. Trimming removed 1 base at V and 2 bases at J, with 11 bases between. In DNA form, the CDR3 reads TGTGCCAGTAGTATAGTAGGGAGCATAAACTATGGCTACACCTTC. Protein: CASSIVGSINYGYTF.

The chain uses TRBV5-1 and TRBJ2-7, with D possibly TRBD1 on 7 matching bases. This CDR3 has 14 amino acids. V shed 3 bases and J shed 7 bases, with 17 bases lying between them. Germline V CDR1 and CDR2: SGHRS, YFSETQ. The chain's CDR3 is CASSWRGPGEEQYF. The DNA for the CDR3 is TGCGCCAGCAGCTGGAGGGGGCCGGGGGAAGAGCAGTACTTC.